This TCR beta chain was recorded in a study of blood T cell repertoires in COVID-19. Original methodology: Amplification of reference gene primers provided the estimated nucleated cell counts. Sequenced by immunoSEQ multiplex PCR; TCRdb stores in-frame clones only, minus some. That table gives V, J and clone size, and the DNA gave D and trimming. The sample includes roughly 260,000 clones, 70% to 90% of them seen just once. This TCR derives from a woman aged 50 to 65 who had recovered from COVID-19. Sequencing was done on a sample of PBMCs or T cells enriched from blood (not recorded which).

As DNA, the CDR3 is TGTGCCAGCAGTTCGGGACACACTAACTATGGCTACACCTTC. Its protein product is CASSSGHTNYGYTF. This chain uses TRBV28 with TRBJ1-2; a weak D match, TRBD1 (6 bases). The germline V gene encodes CDR1 MDHEN and CDR2 SYDVKM. There are 14 residues in the CDR3. Trimming stripped 4 bases from V and 0 bases from J, with 9 bases between.